This TCR beta chain was documented in a study of naive and memory T cell subsets (dated by TCRdb to about 2017). In terms of the full investigation: An open-source, UMI-based TCR alpha and beta sequencing pipeline was applied to sorted naive and memory peripheral blood T cell subsets. RNA was DNase-treated and reverse transcribed with TCR constant-region primers, mostly using SuperScript III. IgG serology results and the functional CMV T cell responses were in complete agreement.

What the study reported, not specific to this receptor: The repertoire findings for the naive and memory subsets could not be validated against a ground truth, as none was available. The abundance of TCRs followed a power law with an exponent that differed between naive and memory subsets yet stayed consistent across the three individuals. RNA-based TCR counts may be affected by expression changes linked to T cell activation and differentiation. Gini index rose and Shannon and inverse Simpson diversity fell from naive through CM, EM and EMRA in both CD4 and CD8 cells. Once error correction was done, more than 85% of naive TCR sequences showed up just once, which made the naive abundance distributions much steeper than those of the memory subsets. A few larger clonotypes were present in naive repertoires, especially CD8 naive repertoires, and these clonotypes were possibly memory cells re-expressing CD45RA. A clonotype was defined as a single alpha or beta chain sequence rather than as a paired alpha/beta receptor.

Via the germline V gene, CDR1 is SQVTM and CDR2 ANQGSEA. V is shortened by 3 bases, J by 4 bases, and the region joining them spans 11 bases. The CDR3 runs 13 amino acids, cysteine and phenylalanine included. Of the read, only the CDR3 DNA is kept; its 39 bases are in frame from base 1. Library generation was performed with UMI-ligation and nested PCR. To cover both TRBC1 and TRBC2, the beta constant-region primer consisted of an equimolar mix of two oligonucleotides. Four rounds of PCR, combining the SP2 primer with nested alpha and beta constant-region primers, were used to amplify the ligated cDNA. A single-stranded oligonucleotide bearing the SP2 primer plus a 12-nucleotide UMI was ligated onto the 3' end of the cDNA by T4 RNA ligase 1. Incubation of the ligation reaction lasted about 19-24 hours at 16 degrees C. PCR2 was typically run as a SYBR Green qPCR and stopped at a predetermined threshold to prevent over-amplification. Apart from the first purification, every purification step used Agencourt AMPure XP magnetic beads. Libraries were quantified by Qubit and checked on a TapeStation, with a main peak expected near 650 bp. Pooled libraries were sequenced on an Illumina MiSeq with v2 2x251 paired-end kits, typically giving roughly 0.95-2.1 million reads per sample. Each sample's library went into the pool at approximately 4 nM, and roughly 5-7.5% PhiX was added to help with cluster recognition. The source study handled its data this way. FASTQ reads processed by Demultiplexor were assigned V and J genes by Decombinator through tag matching that tolerated a single base-pair mismatch. By using UMIs, Collapsinator corrected both sequencing errors and the frequency errors caused by PCR heterogeneity. TCRs were translated and CDR3s were extracted from the conserved cysteine to the FGXG phenylalanine by CDR3Translator, with non-productive sequences being flagged. Gini, Shannon entropy and inverse Simpson indices were calculated on repertoires that had been subsampled to equal numbers of UMI-defined TCRs. Clonotype abundance distributions were fitted to a power law by maximum likelihood within the linear range. For one naive CD8 sample, the pipeline and MIGEC produced similar UMI counts, unique TCR numbers and clonal distributions. In one analysis, naive TCRs also found in any memory subset of the same donor were removed from the naive repertoire. A set of roughly 6,600 CMV-associated CDR3 sequences, compiled from VDJdb and a published dataset, was used to search the repertoires. TCRdb ran its own pipeline on the public reads, namely fastp trimming at Q25 and MiXCR clone calling, and kept in-frame beta chains. CDR3 protein sequences are deduplicated, and each keeps its most common genes and DNA. TCRdb assigned the V and J calls; the authors' analysis was not used. This sample gives over 100,000 distinct CDR3 sequences in total; about 15% of them show up just once. 2.5% to 3.5% of the sample belongs to the ten largest clones.

On this clonotype: What antigen it recognizes has not been identified. No base quality values were provided; no much bigger clone lies one nucleotide off.

From the second PCR step on, the TCR alpha and beta chain libraries were amplified in separate reactions. CMV status of each donor was established by measuring IFNgamma production from CD4+ T cells after fresh PBMCs were stimulated overnight with CMV viral lysate. Miltenyi beads were used first to positively select CD4 T cells, and CD8 T cells were then positively selected from the CD4-negative fraction. Cells stained for CD3, CD4, CD8, CD45RA, CD27 and a live/dead dye were sorted on a BD Aria II into four subsets by CD45RA and CD27. Three healthy volunteers provided blood, and each donor's sample was split into CD4 and CD8 T cells and then further divided into four differentiation subsets. Approximately 120 ml of peripheral blood was taken from each donor, and PBMC were separated by density-gradient centrifugation on Ficoll-Paque PLUS. Sorted cells were lysed in RLT buffer, and RNA was extracted with a Qiagen RNeasy kit and stored at -80°C.

The origin of this receptor is a human donor in good health. Recombination joined TRBV29-1 with TRBJ2-3; the D gene is possibly TRBD1, with 5 bases matching. Sequencing was done on a sample of naive CD8+ T cells from blood. The cell subset or site label, as the study defines it: naive T cells, CD45RA high CD27+. This receptor carries the CDR3 CSVEGRVADTQYF. The bases read TGCAGCGTTGAGGGCAGGGTGGCAGATACGCAGTATTTT.